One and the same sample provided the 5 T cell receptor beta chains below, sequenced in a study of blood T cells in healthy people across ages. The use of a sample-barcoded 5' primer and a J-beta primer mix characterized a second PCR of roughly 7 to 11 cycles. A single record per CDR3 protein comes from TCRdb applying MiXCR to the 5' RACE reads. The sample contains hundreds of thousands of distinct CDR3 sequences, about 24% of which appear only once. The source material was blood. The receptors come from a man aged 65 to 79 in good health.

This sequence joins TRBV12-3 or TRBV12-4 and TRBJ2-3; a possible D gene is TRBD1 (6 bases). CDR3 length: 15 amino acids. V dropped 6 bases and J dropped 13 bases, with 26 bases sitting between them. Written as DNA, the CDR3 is TGTGCCAGCAGCGATGCCACAGGGAGACCAGATGTGGAGTATTTT. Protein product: CASSDATGRPDVEYF.

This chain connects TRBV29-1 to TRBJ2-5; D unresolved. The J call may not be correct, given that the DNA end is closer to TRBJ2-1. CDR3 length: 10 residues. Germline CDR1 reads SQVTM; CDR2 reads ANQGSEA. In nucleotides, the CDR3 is TGCAGCGTTGAGACCGAGCAACAGTTCTTC. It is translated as CSVETEQQFF.

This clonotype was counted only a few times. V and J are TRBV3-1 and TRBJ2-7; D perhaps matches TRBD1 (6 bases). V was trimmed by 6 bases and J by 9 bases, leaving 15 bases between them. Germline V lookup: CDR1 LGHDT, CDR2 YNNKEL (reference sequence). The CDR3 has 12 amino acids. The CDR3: CASSTTGFGQYF. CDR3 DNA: TGTGCCAGCAGTACGACAGGCTTTGGGCAGTACTTC.

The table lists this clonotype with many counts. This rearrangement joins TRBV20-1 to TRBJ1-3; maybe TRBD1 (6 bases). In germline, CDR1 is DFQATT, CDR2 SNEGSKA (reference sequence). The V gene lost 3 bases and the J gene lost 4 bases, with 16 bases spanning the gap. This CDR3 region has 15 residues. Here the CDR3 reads CSARVWGPVGNTIYF. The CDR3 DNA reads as TGCAGTGCTAGGGTGTGGGGGCCGGTAGGAAACACCATATATTTT.

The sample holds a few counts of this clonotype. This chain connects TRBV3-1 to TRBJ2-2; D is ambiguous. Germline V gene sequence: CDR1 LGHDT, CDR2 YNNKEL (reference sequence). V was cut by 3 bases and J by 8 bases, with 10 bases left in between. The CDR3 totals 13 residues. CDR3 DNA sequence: TGTGCCAGCAGCCAGGCATTTGTAGGGGAGCTGTTTTTT. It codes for CASSQAFVGELFF.